This T cell receptor (beta chain) emerged from a study of T cells in Graves' hyperthyroidism and ophthalmopathy. Germline values: CDR1 LGHDT, CDR2 YNNKEL (reference sequence). V gave up 1 base and J gave up 3 bases; unmatched junction bases: 2. The CDR3 is made up of 15 amino acids. The table lists this clonotype with many counts. Using RNA transcripts as the source, TCR beta CDR3 regions were amplified. HTBI primers were the set used in a first-round RT-PCR of the TCR CDR3. From the multiplex PCR reads, TCRdb called clonotypes with MiXCR, one entry per CDR3 protein. In the table there are some 560,000 distinct CDR3 sequences, around a sixth of which are singletons. Patients showing uncontrolled infection, other autoimmune disease, pregnancy or lactation were ineligible.

This TCR was sampled from a woman aged 30 to 39 with Graves' hyperthyroidism. Material: blood. The V gene is TRBV3-1, the J gene TRBJ2-7, with 11 bases matching TRBD2. The CDR3 sequence is CASSQGTSGFYEQYF. Here the CDR3 DNA reads TGTGCCAGCAGCCAAGGGACTAGCGGGTTCTACGAGCAGTACTTC.